This T cell receptor (beta chain) was identified in a study of siplizumab effects on memory and regulatory T cells. This clone has only one observation. Sequencing used immunoSEQ multiplex PCR; TCRdb keeps in-frame clones, though not all of them. The sample has more than 85,000 clones; more than 85% are singletons. The sequencing sample was made of CD4+ T cells sorted from blood. The clonotype comes from a human donor in good health. Some clones in this sample may be carry-over from other donors' samples.

The CDR3 bases are TGTGCCACCAGCAGAGAAAGACAGGAGCAGTTCTTC. It encodes CATSRERQEQFF. The rearrangement links TRBV15 to TRBJ2-1, with D tentatively TRBD1 (5 bases). From germline, CDR1 is LNHNV and CDR2 YYDKDF (reference sequence). Trimming took 0 bases from V and 10 from J, leaving 7 bases between them. The CDR3 contains 12 residues.